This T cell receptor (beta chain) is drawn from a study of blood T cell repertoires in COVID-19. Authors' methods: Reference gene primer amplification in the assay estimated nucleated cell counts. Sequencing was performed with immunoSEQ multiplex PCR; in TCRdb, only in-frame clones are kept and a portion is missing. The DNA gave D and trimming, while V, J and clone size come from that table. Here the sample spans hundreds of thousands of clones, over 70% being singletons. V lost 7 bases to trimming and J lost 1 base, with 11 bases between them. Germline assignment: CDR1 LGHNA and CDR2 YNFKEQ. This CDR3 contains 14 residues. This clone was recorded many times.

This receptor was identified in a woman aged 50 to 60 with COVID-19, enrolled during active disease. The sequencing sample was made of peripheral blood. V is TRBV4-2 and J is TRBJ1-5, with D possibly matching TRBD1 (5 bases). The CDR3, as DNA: TGTGCCAGCACCCCAGGGTTCAGCAATCAGCCCCAGCATTTT. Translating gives CASTPGFSNQPQHF.